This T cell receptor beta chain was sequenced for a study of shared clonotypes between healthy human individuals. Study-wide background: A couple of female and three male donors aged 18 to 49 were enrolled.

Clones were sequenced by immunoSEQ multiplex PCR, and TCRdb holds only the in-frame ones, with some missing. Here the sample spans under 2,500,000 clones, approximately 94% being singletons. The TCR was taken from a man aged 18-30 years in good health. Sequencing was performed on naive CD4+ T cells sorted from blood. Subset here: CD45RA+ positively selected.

CDR3 loop: CAATTGGASTDTQYF. CDR3 DNA sequence: TGTGCCGCAACGACAGGGGGCGCGAGCACAGATACGCAGTATTTT. The V and J genes are TRBV10-3 and TRBJ2-3, with TRBD1 matching 10 bases. Germline trimming cut 11 bases from V and 0 bases from J; bases unmatched to any gene: 8. This CDR3 contains 15 residues. Germline lookup yields CDR1 ENHRY and CDR2 SYGVKD.